This T cell receptor beta chain was recorded in a study of OX40 agonist ivuxolimab in advanced cancers. Notes on this clone: The target antigen is unknown. At one boundary the junction diverges from the germline segment, which might be a read error.

Sequenced by immunoSEQ multiplex PCR; TCRdb stores in-frame clones only, minus some. The data hold tens of thousands of clones, with roughly 85% observed a single time. Germline V gene lookup returns CDR1 SSHAT and CDR2 FNYEAQ (reference sequence). The length of the CDR3 is 14 residues. General study results and limits: Expanded clones tended on average to be more numerous among CD8+ T cells than CD4+.

The rearrangement uses TRBV7-7 and TRBJ2-5, with 7 bases lining up with TRBD1. The source of this sequence is an adult with an advanced solid tumor such as melanoma, head and neck, liver or kidney cancer. The source material was CD4+ or CD8+ T cells sorted from blood, sampled in a trial of the OX40 agonist ivuxolimab. For the CDR3, the DNA is TGTGCTAGCAGCTTGACAGGGATCCAAGAGACCCAGTACTTC. Translating it yields CASSLTGIQETQYF.